A selection of T cell receptor beta chains follows, all from one sample in a study of T-cell memory formation after mild COVID-19. Using its own MiXCR run on the 5' RACE reads, TCRdb lists one record per CDR3 protein. The sample contains roughly 200,000 distinct CDR3 sequences, about a fifth of which appear only once. Source material: PBMCs or a T cell subset sorted from them (not recorded which). The receptors here all came from an adult woman who had mild COVID-19 (a few samples of this study predate the infection). Cell type and time point are not known. CDR3s include the opening cysteine and the closing phenylalanine or tryptophan. D genes are given only for firm matches. The size field is filled for only some rows; it gives once, few, many or a size class.

-,few,TRBV12-3/TRBV12-4,TRBJ2-1,TGTGCCAGCAGTCTATGGGGGGTTGAGCAGTTCTTC,CASSLWGVEQFF
TRBD1,-,TRBV6-2/TRBV6-3,TRBJ2-7,TGTGCCAGCAGTTACGGTAACAGGGGCGACGAGCAGTACTTC,CASSYGNRGDEQYF
-,-,TRBV7-8,TRBJ2-2,TGTGCCAGCAGCCCGCCCGAGGGGAACACCGGGGAGCTGTTTTTT,CASSPPEGNTGELFF
TRBD1,few,TRBV2,TRBJ2-7,TGTGCCAGCAGTGGAACATCCGGGACAGGGCTCTCCTACGAGCAGTACTTC,CASSGTSGTGLSYEQYF
TRBD1,few,TRBV20-1,TRBJ2-7,TGCAGTGCTAGAGATTGGGGGACAGGGGCCTACGAGCAGTACTTC,CSARDWGTGAYEQYF
-,-,TRBV7-9,TRBJ2-7,TGTGCCAGCGCAAGGAGCAACTCCTACGAGCAGTACTTC,CASARSNSYEQYF
-,few,TRBV7-9,TRBJ2-1,TGTGCCAGCTCCTTAGCCCACGCATACAATGAGCAGTTCTTC,CASSLAHAYNEQFF
-,few,TRBV20-1,TRBJ1-1,TGCAGTGCTAGCACTGAAGCTTTCTTT,CSASTEAFF
-,once,TRBV4-1,TRBJ2-5,TGCGCCAGCAGCCAATACCGGGGAAGATTCGAGACCCAGTACTTC,CASSQYRGRFETQYF
-,few,TRBV24-1,TRBJ2-5,TGTGCCACCAGTGGCGAGCGTTGGGAGACCCAGTACTTC,CATSGERWETQYF
-,-,TRBV9,TRBJ2-1,TGTGCCAGCAGCGTAGTGGAGGGGGCAAGGAATGAGCAGTTCTTC,CASSVVEGARNEQFF
TRBD2,-,TRBV2,TRBJ2-1,TGTGCCAGCGTAGCGGGAGGTCCCTACAATGAGCAGTTCTTC,CASVAGGPYNEQFF
TRBD1,few,TRBV4-2,TRBJ2-1,TGTGCCAGCAGCCAAGAAGGGGGCGCGGAGAATGAGCAGTTCTTC,CASSQEGGAENEQFF
-,few,TRBV5-1,TRBJ1-1,TGCGCCAGCAGTGAACAGGGATATGAAGCTTTCTTT,CASSEQGYEAFF
-,few,TRBV24-1,TRBJ1-1,TGTGCCACCATGGGCAGCATGAACACTGAAGCTTTCTTT,CATMGSMNTEAFF
-,-,TRBV29-1,TRBJ1-1,TGCAGCGGTCGGACAGTGGGCATGTGGAACACTGAAGCTTTCTTT,CSGRTVGMWNTEAFF
-,few,TRBV21-1,TRBJ1-5,TGTGCCAGCAGCTGGTACGCCGAGCCCCAGCATTTT,CASSWYAEPQHF
-,few,TRBV19,TRBJ2-1,TGTGCCAGTAGTAGATTGGAGAGCTCCTACAATGAGCAGTTCTTC,CASSRLESSYNEQFF
TRBD2,-,TRBV9,TRBJ2-1,TGTGCCAGCAGCGTAGGTGCGGGAGGGCGGTACAATGAGCAGTTCTTC,CASSVGAGGRYNEQFF
-,many,TRBV12-3/TRBV12-4,TRBJ2-1,TGTGCCAGCAGCCACCCCGACTGGGTGAGAGGGTCCTACAATGAGCAGTTCTTC,CASSHPDWVRGSYNEQFF
-,few,TRBV4-2,TRBJ2-3,TGTGCCAGCAGCCAAGTTATAGCCTATAGCACAGATACGCAGTATTTT,CASSQVIAYSTDTQYF
TRBD2,few,TRBV5-1,TRBJ2-5,TGCGCCAGCAGCTTGGCCTCACTAGCGGGGGGCTACCAAGAGACCCAGTACTTC,CASSLASLAGGYQETQYF